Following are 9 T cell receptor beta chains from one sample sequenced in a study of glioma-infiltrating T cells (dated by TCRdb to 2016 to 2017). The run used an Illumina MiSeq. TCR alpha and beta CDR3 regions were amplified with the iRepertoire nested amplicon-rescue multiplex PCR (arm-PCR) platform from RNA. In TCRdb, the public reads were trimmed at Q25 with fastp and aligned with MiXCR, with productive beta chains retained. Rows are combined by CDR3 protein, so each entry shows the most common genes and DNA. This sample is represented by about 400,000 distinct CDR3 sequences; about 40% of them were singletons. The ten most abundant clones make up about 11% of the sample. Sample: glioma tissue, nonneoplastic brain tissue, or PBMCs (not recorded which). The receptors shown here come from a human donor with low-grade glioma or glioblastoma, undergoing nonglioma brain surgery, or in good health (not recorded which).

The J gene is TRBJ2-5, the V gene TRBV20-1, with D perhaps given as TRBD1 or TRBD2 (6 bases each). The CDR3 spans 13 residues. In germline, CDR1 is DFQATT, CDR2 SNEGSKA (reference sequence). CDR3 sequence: CTPGGGIQETQYF. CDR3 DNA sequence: TGCACCCCCGGAGGGGGAATCCAAGAGACCCAGTACTTC.

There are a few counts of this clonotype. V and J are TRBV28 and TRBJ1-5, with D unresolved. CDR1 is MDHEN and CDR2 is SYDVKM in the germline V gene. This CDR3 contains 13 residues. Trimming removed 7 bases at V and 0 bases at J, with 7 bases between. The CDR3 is CASKGYSNQPQHF. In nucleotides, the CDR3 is TGTGCCAGCAAGGGTTATAGCAATCAGCCCCAGCATTTT.

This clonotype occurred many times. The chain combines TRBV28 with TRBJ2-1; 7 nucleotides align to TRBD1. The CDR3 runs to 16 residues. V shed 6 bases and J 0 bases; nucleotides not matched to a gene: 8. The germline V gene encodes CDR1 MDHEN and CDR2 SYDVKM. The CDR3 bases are TGTGCCAGCAGACACACAGGGGCCAGCTCCTACAATGAGCAGTTCTTC. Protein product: CASRHTGASSYNEQFF.

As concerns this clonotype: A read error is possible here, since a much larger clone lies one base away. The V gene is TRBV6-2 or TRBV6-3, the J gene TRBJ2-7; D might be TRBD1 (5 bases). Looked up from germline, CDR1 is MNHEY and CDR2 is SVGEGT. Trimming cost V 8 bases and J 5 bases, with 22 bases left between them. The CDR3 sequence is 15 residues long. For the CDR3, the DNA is TGTGCCAGCGCCGCCGGGCAGGGAAGGTGGGACGAGCAGTACTTC. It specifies CASAAGQGRWDEQYF.

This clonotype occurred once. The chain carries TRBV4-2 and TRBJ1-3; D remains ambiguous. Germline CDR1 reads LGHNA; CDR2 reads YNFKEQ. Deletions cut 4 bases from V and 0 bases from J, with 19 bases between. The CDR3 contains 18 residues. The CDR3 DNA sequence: TGTGCCAGCAGCCCTTCCCCTTTACAGAAGCTCTCTGGAAACACCATATATTTT. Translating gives CASSPSPLQKLSGNTIYF.

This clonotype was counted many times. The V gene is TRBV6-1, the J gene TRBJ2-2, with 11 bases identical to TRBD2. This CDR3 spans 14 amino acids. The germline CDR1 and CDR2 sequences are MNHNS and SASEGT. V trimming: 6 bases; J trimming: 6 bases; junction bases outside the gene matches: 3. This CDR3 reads CASRLSGGAGELFF. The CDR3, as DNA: TGTGCCAGCAGGCTTAGCGGGGGGGCCGGGGAGCTGTTTTTT.

CDR3 nucleotides: TGTGCCAGCAGTGAAGGCATAGCTAATGAAAAACTGTTTTTT. Translation: CASSEGIANEKLFF. The chain carries TRBV2 and TRBJ1-4; D not certain. The CDR3 is made up of 14 amino acids. CDR1 is SNHLY, CDR2 FYNNEI, per germline. V was cut by 1 base and J by 3 bases, with 6 bases left in between.

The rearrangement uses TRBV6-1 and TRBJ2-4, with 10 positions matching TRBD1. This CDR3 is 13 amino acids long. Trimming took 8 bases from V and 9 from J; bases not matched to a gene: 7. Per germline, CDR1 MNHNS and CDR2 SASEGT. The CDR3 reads CASSGTGDVIQYF. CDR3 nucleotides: TGTGCCAGCTCAGGGACAGGGGATGTCATTCAGTACTTC.

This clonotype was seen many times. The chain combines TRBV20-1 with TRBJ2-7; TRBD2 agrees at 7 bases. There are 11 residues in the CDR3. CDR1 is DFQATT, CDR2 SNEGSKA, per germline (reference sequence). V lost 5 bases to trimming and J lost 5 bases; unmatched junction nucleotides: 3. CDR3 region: CSAWGLNEQYF. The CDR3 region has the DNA TGCAGTGCTTGGGGACTAAACGAGCAGTACTTC.